The 17 T cell receptor beta chains listed next were all sequenced from one sample in a study of blood T cell repertoires in COVID-19. Produced via immunoSEQ multiplex PCR; TCRdb's table is partial and in-frame only. The sample carries about 200,000 clones, around 83% recorded once. Sequencing was done on a sample of peripheral blood. The receptor set was obtained from a woman of 80 years or more with COVID-19, enrolled during active disease.

The chain couples TRBV6-5 to TRBJ2-1, with D possibly TRBD2 on 5 matching bases. Trimming shortened V by 6 bases and J by 6 bases, and 12 bases separated the two germline ends. The germline V gene has CDR1 MNHEY and CDR2 SVGAGI. This CDR3 has 13 residues. The CDR3 here is CASSRSAGNEQFF. CDR3 in DNA: TGTGCCAGCAGCCGTAGCGCTGGCAATGAGCAGTTCTTC.

The V gene is TRBV19, the J gene TRBJ2-3; D unresolved. The germline V and J ends were trimmed by 3 bases and 2 bases, with 6 bases remaining between them. Germline CDR1 LNHDA, CDR2 SQIVND (reference sequence). The length of the CDR3 is 13 residues. CDR3 sequence: CASSMTFTDTQYF. The CDR3, as DNA: TGTGCCAGTAGTATGACATTCACAGATACGCAGTATTTT.

The chain joins TRBV5-4 to TRBJ1-1; D not resolved. Per the germline V gene, CDR1 is SGHNT and CDR2 is YYREEE (reference sequence). Trimming pared 4 bases from V and 1 base from J, leaving 11 bases between. The CDR3 runs to 14 residues. The DNA of the CDR3 is TGTGCCAGCAGCGCAAAACAGAGGAACACTGAAGCTTTCTTT. Translating it yields CASSAKQRNTEAFF. The whole variable domain, filled in from reference TRBV5-4 and TRBJ1-1, reads ETGVTQSPTHLIKTRGQQVTLRCSSQSGHNTVSWYQQALGQGPQFIFQYYREEENGRGNFPPRFSGLQFPNYSSELNVNALELDDSALYLCASSAKQRNTEAFFGQGTRLTVV.

This sequence joins TRBV30 and TRBJ1-1, with 9 bases identical to TRBD1. Germline V gives CDR1 GTSNPN, CDR2 SVGIG (reference sequence). Trimming cost V 0 bases and J 7 bases; bases outside gene matches: 9. The CDR3 is 15 residues long. The DNA of the CDR3 is TGTGCCTGGAGTGTACGTGGACAGGGGAAGGTTGAAGCTTTCTTT. This translates into CAWSVRGQGKVEAFF.

J is TRBJ1-1 and V is TRBV6-5; TRBD1 is a possible D gene (5 bases). The CDR3 extends over 14 amino acids. Germline V lookup: CDR1 MNHEY, CDR2 SVGAGI. Trimming stripped 2 bases from V and 7 bases from J, with 14 bases between. This chain's CDR3 is CASSYSHRTFEAFF. The CDR3 DNA follows: TGTGCCAGCAGTTACAGCCACAGGACCTTTGAAGCTTTCTTT.

This chain connects TRBV4-1 to TRBJ1-5, with D maybe TRBD1 (6 bases). Trimming left V 3 bases short and J 0 bases short, with 12 bases between. CDR1 is MGHRA, CDR2 YSYEKL, per germline. This CDR3 has 16 residues. CDR3 residues: CASSQGALNSNQPQHF. Here the CDR3 DNA reads TGCGCCAGCAGCCAGGGGGCTCTTAATAGCAATCAGCCCCAGCATTTT.

The chain carries TRBV19 and TRBJ1-3; 7 bases are a match to TRBD1. CDR3 size: 13 residues. Germline assignment: CDR1 LNHDA and CDR2 SQIVND (reference sequence). Unmatched junction bases numbered 10, after V lost 7 bases and J lost 10 bases. The chain's CDR3 is CASTGGRPLTIYF. The CDR3 DNA reads as TGTGCCAGTACAGGGGGACGGCCGTTAACCATATATTTT.

V gene TRBV7-3 combines with J gene TRBJ2-7; a weak D match, TRBD1 (5 bases). The CDR3 consists of 17 residues. Trimming pared 3 bases from V and 9 bases from J, leaving 27 bases between. Germline assignment: CDR1 SGHTA and CDR2 FQGTGA. The CDR3 protein is CASSLGPGQPPPRVQYF. The CDR3 DNA is TGTGCCAGCAGCTTGGGGCCCGGGCAGCCCCCTCCTCGAGTGCAGTACTTC. The variable domain in full, with the rest retrieved from reference TRBV7-3 and TRBJ2-7, is GAGVSQTPSNKVTEKGKYVELRCDPISGHTALYWYRQSLGQGPEFLIYFQGTGAADDSGLPNDRFFAVRPEGSVSTLKIQRTERGDSAVYLCASSLGPGQPPPRVQYFGPGTRLTVT.

This chain connects TRBV10-3 to TRBJ2-1; 7 nucleotides line up with TRBD1. After removal of 4 bases from V and 7 bases from J, the junction contained 10 bases not matched to a gene. This CDR3 spans 15 amino acids. The germline V gene encodes CDR1 ENHRY and CDR2 SYGVKD. CDR3 region: CAISGRDSALNEQFF. The CDR3 DNA sequence: TGTGCCATCAGTGGCCGGGACAGTGCGTTGAATGAGCAGTTCTTC.

CDR3 in amino acids: CARTKGGTSGKYEQYF. CDR3 DNA sequence: TGTGCCAGAACAAAGGGGGGGACTAGCGGGAAATACGAGCAGTACTTC. The chain couples TRBV2 to TRBJ2-7, with 13 bases aligning to TRBD2. V lost 9 bases and J lost 4; bases outside the gene matches: 12. CDR3 length: 16 amino acids. CDR1 and CDR2 from the germline V gene are SNHLY and FYNNEI.

This chain uses TRBV30 with TRBJ1-5; D gene uncertain. The V gene lost 0 bases and the J gene lost 6 bases, with 12 bases spanning the gap. Germline loops: CDR1 GTSNPN, CDR2 SVGIG (reference sequence). The CDR3 loop spans 14 amino acids. CDR3: CAWSVGDSFQPQHF. CDR3 DNA sequence: TGTGCCTGGAGTGTTGGTGACTCTTTTCAGCCCCAGCATTTT.

This chain uses TRBV19 with TRBJ1-2; 7 bases match TRBD1. This CDR3 comprises 14 residues. Per germline, CDR1 LNHDA and CDR2 SQIVND (reference sequence). J gave up 5 bases and V 5 bases, and 8 bases lay outside the gene matches. CDR3 DNA sequence: TGTGCCAGTAGTGTTCGACAGGGACATTATGGCTACACCTTC. It encodes CASSVRQGHYGYTF.

The chain carries TRBV6-4 and TRBJ2-3; 8 positions agree with TRBD2. CDR1 and CDR2 from the germline V gene are MRHNA and SNTAGT. The CDR3 totals 15 residues. V trimming: 7 bases; J trimming: 5 bases; junction bases outside the gene matches: 11. The CDR3 loop reads CASNFREGRGDTQYF. CDR3 in DNA: TGTGCCAGCAACTTCCGGGAGGGCCGGGGAGATACGCAGTATTTT.

V is TRBV28 and J is TRBJ1-2; D perhaps matches TRBD1 (5 bases). Deletions cut 5 bases from V and 9 bases from J, with 13 bases between. The CDR3 sequence is 12 residues long. CDR1 MDHEN and CDR2 SYDVKM come from the germline V gene. The CDR3 region has the DNA TGTGCCAGCAGTACTTCACAGGCGAGCTACACCTTC. It specifies CASSTSQASYTF.

The chain employs TRBV9 and TRBJ1-3; D is undetermined. This CDR3 has 15 residues. CDR1 is SGDLS, CDR2 YYNGEE, per germline. V lost 4 bases and J lost 2, with 13 bases in between. This CDR3 reads CASSPSPTPGNTIYF. The DNA for the CDR3 is TGTGCCAGCAGCCCTTCGCCTACTCCTGGAAACACCATATATTTT.

The chain uses TRBV5-4 and TRBJ1-5; TRBD1 agrees at 7 bases. In germline, CDR1 is SGHNT, CDR2 YYREEE (reference sequence). This CDR3 has 14 amino acids. V was pared by 4 bases and J by 4 bases, with 5 bases of the junction left unmatched. The CDR3 bases are TGTGCCAGCAGCCACCAGGGACAGAATCAGCCCCAGCATTTT. It yields the protein CASSHQGQNQPQHF.

This sequence joins TRBV10-3 and TRBJ2-5; tentative D call: TRBD2 (6 bases). The CDR3 sequence is 14 residues long. CDR1 and CDR2 from the germline V gene are ENHRY and SYGVKD. V shed 4 bases and J shed 7 bases, with 16 bases lying between them. The CDR3 DNA is TGTGCCATCAGTGGGACTACCGCATCGGGGACCCAGTACTTC. Encoded protein: CAISGTTASGTQYF.